This T cell receptor (beta chain) was sequenced for a study of T cell changes during pregnancy in multiple sclerosis. From germline, CDR1 is PRHDT and CDR2 FYEKMQ (reference sequence). Losses at the gene ends were 3 bases for V and 7 bases for J; bases not matched to a gene: 2. The CDR3 has 12 amino acids. Clones were sequenced by immunoSEQ multiplex PCR, and TCRdb holds only the in-frame ones, with some missing. In the table there are around 120,000 clones, roughly 92% of which are singletons. Specimen: peripheral blood, collected after pregnancy. The rearrangement uses TRBV13 and TRBJ1-1; 7 nucleotides agree with TRBD1. The TCR originated in a female donor with multiple sclerosis, enrolled in a pregnancy study. CDR3 sequence: CASSFRDSEAFF. The CDR3 bases are TGTGCCAGCAGCTTCCGGGACAGTGAAGCTTTCTTT.